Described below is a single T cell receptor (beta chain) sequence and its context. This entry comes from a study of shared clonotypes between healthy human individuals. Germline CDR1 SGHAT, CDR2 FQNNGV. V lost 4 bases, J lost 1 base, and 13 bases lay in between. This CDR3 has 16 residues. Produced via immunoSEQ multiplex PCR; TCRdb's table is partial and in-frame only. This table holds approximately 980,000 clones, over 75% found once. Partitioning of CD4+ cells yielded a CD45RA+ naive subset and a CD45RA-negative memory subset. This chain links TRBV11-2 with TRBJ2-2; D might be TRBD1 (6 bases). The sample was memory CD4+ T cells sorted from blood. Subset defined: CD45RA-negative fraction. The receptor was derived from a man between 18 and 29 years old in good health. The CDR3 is CASSSQTGQNTGELFF. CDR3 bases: TGTGCCAGCAGCTCCCAGACAGGACAGAACACCGGGGAGCTGTTTTTT.